The rows below give T cell receptor beta chains drawn from one sample of a study of T cells in Graves' hyperthyroidism and ophthalmopathy. MiXCR, applied by TCRdb to the multiplex PCR reads, yields one record per CDR3 protein. The sample includes around 600,000 distinct CDR3 sequences, approximately 15% seen only once; the top ten take around 13%. The sequenced sample was blood. These receptor sequences come from a woman aged 45-65 years with Graves' ophthalmopathy. Both conserved end residues are part of each CDR3. Each record gives: CDR3 DNA, CDR3 protein, V gene, D gene, clone size, CDR3 length, J gene. D genes are given only for firm matches. Not every row has a clone size; where given, it reads once, few, many or a size class.

TGTGCCAGCAGTCGTTGGGGCTACACCTTC CASSRWGYTF TRBV28 NA few 10 TRBJ1-2
TGTGCCAGCAGCTTTCTATCGGGGCCTCCTCGGGGTGAGCAGTTCTTC CASSFLSGPPRGEQFF TRBV11-2 NA many 16 TRBJ2-1
TGCAGTGCTAGAAGATCCAGCGAAAGGCATTCCGAGCAGTACTTC CSARRSSERHSEQYF TRBV20-1 NA few 15 TRBJ2-7
TGCAGTGCTAGGGCCCTTAGCCAAGCTTTCTTT CSARALSQAFF TRBV20-1 NA few 11 TRBJ1-1
TGTGCCAGCAGAATTAGTAGCAATCAGCCCCAGCATTTT CASRISSNQPQHF TRBV12-3/TRBV12-4 NA few 13 TRBJ1-5
TGTGCCAGTAGGCTTGGACAGATCATGAACACTGAAGCTTTCTTT CASRLGQIMNTEAFF TRBV19 NA few 15 TRBJ1-1
TGTGCCAGCAGCTTAGGAGCGGGGACGAACACCGGGGAGCTGTTTTTT CASSLGAGTNTGELFF TRBV7-2 TRBD2 many 16 TRBJ2-2
TGTGCCAGCAGGGCTCCAGGACAGGGGGCGCCTGGGGCCAACGTCCTGACTTTC CASRAPGQGAPGANVLTF TRBV7-2 TRBD1 many 18 TRBJ2-6
TGTGCCAGCAACCAAGCCCGCCACAATGAGCAGTTCTTC CASNQARHNEQFF TRBV6-2/TRBV6-3 NA many 13 TRBJ2-1
TGTGCCAGTAGTACGGGACTGGGAGTCTGGGGGGCCAACACCGGGGAGCTGTTTTTT CASSTGLGVWGANTGELFF TRBV19 NA NA 19 TRBJ2-2
TGTGCCATCACAGAGGGGGGGTGCCGGGACAGGAGAACCTGCGAGCAGTACTTC CAITEGGCRDRRTCEQYF TRBV24-1 NA NA 18 TRBJ2-7
TGTGCCAGCAGCGTAGCCGGAGCGAACACCGGGGAGCTGTTTTTT CASSVAGANTGELFF TRBV9 NA NA 15 TRBJ2-2
TGCAGCGTTGAGGATGGACTAGCGGGAGCCGAGCAGTACTTC CSVEDGLAGAEQYF TRBV29-1 TRBD2 NA 14 TRBJ2-7
TGTGCCAGCACCGACAGGTTAACGAAAGAAGCTTTCTTT CASTDRLTKEAFF TRBV27 NA many 13 TRBJ1-1
TGTGCCAGCAGTCGCAGTTACAATCAGCCCCAGCATTTT CASSRSYNQPQHF TRBV12-3/TRBV12-4 NA many 13 TRBJ1-5
TGTGCCAGCAGCCCAAGCGGCGCTCAGTCCGCCTACAATGAGCAGTTCTTC CASSPSGAQSAYNEQFF TRBV7-3 NA few 17 TRBJ2-1
TGCAGTGCGCGGGACAGAGTCTCCTACGAGCAGTACTTC CSARDRVSYEQYF TRBV20-1 NA many 13 TRBJ2-7
TGTGCCAGCAGTTTATCTGGTACAGGCTCCTACGAGCAGTACTTC CASSLSGTGSYEQYF TRBV7-3 NA many 15 TRBJ2-7
TGTGCCAGCAGTTCCAGACTAGCGGGAGTAAGCACAGATACGCAGTATTTT CASSSRLAGVSTDTQYF TRBV27 TRBD2 many 17 TRBJ2-3
TGTGCCAGCAGCCCCCTGTGGGCCACGAACACTGAAGCTTTCTTT CASSPLWATNTEAFF TRBV7-9 NA few 15 TRBJ1-1
TGCGCCAGCAGCACGGACAGGGGTTCACGCGACGAGCAGTACTTC CASSTDRGSRDEQYF TRBV5-1 TRBD1 NA 15 TRBJ2-7
TGCAGTGCCTCCCGGGACGACCGCTACGAGCAGTACTTC CSASRDDRYEQYF TRBV20-1 NA many 13 TRBJ2-7
TGTGCCAGCAGTTTTCCAGGGGGCTACACCTTC CASSFPGGYTF TRBV28 NA few 11 TRBJ1-2
TGTGCCAGTAGTGTTAACCGGGACAGATCCTTTAACACTGAAGCTTTCTTT CASSVNRDRSFNTEAFF TRBV19 TRBD1 few 17 TRBJ1-1
TGCGCCAGCAGCCAAGGGACAGGGGAAAGGCAGTATTTT CASSQGTGERQYF TRBV4-3 TRBD1 few 13 TRBJ2-3
TGTGCCAGCAGCCCCTTGGGGGAGGGCCGCGAGACCCAGTACTTC CASSPLGEGRETQYF TRBV11-2 TRBD2 many 15 TRBJ2-5
TGTGCCTGGAGTAAGAGAGGCCGGGACTACAATGAGCAGTTCTTC CAWSKRGRDYNEQFF TRBV30 NA NA 15 TRBJ2-1
TGTGCCTGGAGTGTAGGCGGGAGCTACAATGAGCAGTTCTTC CAWSVGGSYNEQFF TRBV30 TRBD2 many 14 TRBJ2-1
TGTGCCAGCAGTTTATGGATAACACAGGGGCGTAAAGATGAGCAGTTCTTC CASSLWITQGRKDEQFF TRBV27 TRBD1 NA 17 TRBJ2-1
TGTGCCACCAGTGCTGAGGGGAGGGCTCACAATGAGCAGTTCTTC CATSAEGRAHNEQFF TRBV24-1 TRBD2 NA 15 TRBJ2-1
TGTGCCAGCAGTTTAATTACTAGCGGGAGTAATAGTGAGCAGTTCTTC CASSLITSGSNSEQFF TRBV28 TRBD2 NA 16 TRBJ2-1
TGTGCCAGCTCACCAGATGCAAGCGGGTATTTGGAGCAGTACTTC CASSPDASGYLEQYF TRBV18 NA NA 15 TRBJ2-7
TGTGCCGGAAGCAGTCCCGGGACAGGAGCCTACGAGCAGTACTTC CAGSSPGTGAYEQYF TRBV28 TRBD1 many 15 TRBJ2-7
TGTGCCAGCAGTTTGAGATCCATTAGGGTACCCCACGAGCAGTACTTC CASSLRSIRVPHEQYF TRBV28 NA many 16 TRBJ2-7
TGCAGTGCTAGAGATATGGGACGGAACACAGATACGCAGTATTTT CSARDMGRNTDTQYF TRBV20-1 NA few 15 TRBJ2-3
TGTGCCAGCAGCGGAACTAGCGGTGACTTCAATGAGCAGTTCTTC CASSGTSGDFNEQFF TRBV7-9 TRBD2 many 15 TRBJ2-1
TGTGCCAGCAGTATTAGCGGAACTAGCACAGATACGCAGTATTTT CASSISGTSTDTQYF TRBV7-3 NA many 15 TRBJ2-3
TGCGCCAGCAGCCAAGGACCCGCTAGTAGTGTTTTGGAGCAGTACTTC CASSQGPASSVLEQYF TRBV4-1 NA few 16 TRBJ2-7
TGCAGTGCTACCAAGGGACTAGCGGGAGTAAATGAGCAGTTCTTC CSATKGLAGVNEQFF TRBV20-1 TRBD2 many 15 TRBJ2-1
TGTGCCAGCAGACCGACAAGCCTAACCTCCTCTGGAAACACCATATATTTT CASRPTSLTSSGNTIYF TRBV7-9 NA few 17 TRBJ1-3
TGCAGTGCTAGAGATTCGCTAGGGGAGACCCAGTACTTC CSARDSLGETQYF TRBV20-1 NA NA 13 TRBJ2-5
TGTGCCAGCAGTGAGCTTGGCGAGACCCAGTACTTC CASSELGETQYF TRBV2 NA many 12 TRBJ2-5
TGTGCCAGCAGTTTCACTAGCGGGAGTTACACCGGGGAGCTGTTTTTT CASSFTSGSYTGELFF TRBV28 TRBD2 many 16 TRBJ2-2
TGTGCCAGCAGCTTTGGGCTAGCGAGTACCGGGGAGCTGTTTTTT CASSFGLASTGELFF TRBV27 NA many 15 TRBJ2-2
TGTGCCAGCAGCATAGCGGGAGTGGGTCGGGAGCAGTTCTTC CASSIAGVGREQFF TRBV28 TRBD2 few 14 TRBJ2-1
TGCAGTGCACTCCAGGGACAGGGAAACTATGGCTACACCTTC CSALQGQGNYGYTF TRBV20-1 TRBD1 NA 14 TRBJ1-2
TGTGCCACCCTTAATTTGGGGGGTCCCACTGAAGCTTTCTTT CATLNLGGPTEAFF TRBV6-1 NA few 14 TRBJ1-1
TGTGCCAGCAGCCACCAGGGTGTCGAGACCCAGTACTTC CASSHQGVETQYF TRBV7-3 NA many 13 TRBJ2-5
TGTGCCAGCAGCACCAAGGCCCAAGGGGAAATTGGGCGCAATCAGCCCCAGCATTTT CASSTKAQGEIGRNQPQHF TRBV27 NA NA 19 TRBJ1-5
TGTGCCAGCAGCCTCCTCAGCGGAAACATTCAGTACTTC CASSLLSGNIQYF TRBV27 NA few 13 TRBJ2-4
TGCGCCAGCAGCCGGGACTTGGGGGCCTATGGCTACACCTTC CASSRDLGAYGYTF TRBV4-3 NA NA 14 TRBJ1-2